What follows are 27 T cell receptor beta chains derived from one specimen sequenced in a study of radiotherapy plus CTLA-4 blockade in lung cancer. Produced via immunoSEQ multiplex PCR; TCRdb's table is partial and in-frame only. The top ten hold roughly 4% of the sample, which has around 45,000 clones, roughly 76% seen once. The starting material was peripheral blood, obtained from a patient treated with radiotherapy plus ipilimumab. These TCRs come from a human donor with non-small cell lung cancer who had a complete response to radiotherapy plus ipilimumab.

The chain carries TRBV7-3 and TRBJ2-1, with TRBD2 matching over 13 bases. Trimming at V came to 0 bases and at J to 10 bases, leaving 9 bases not matched to a gene. This CDR3 has 17 residues. Per the germline V gene, CDR1 is SGHTA and CDR2 is FQGTGA. In nucleotides, the CDR3 is TGTGCCAGCAGCTTAACCGGGACTAGCGGGATACGGGGAGAGCAGTTCTTC. Translated: CASSLTGTSGIRGEQFF. Looking up the rest from reference TRBV7-3 and TRBJ2-1 gives the full variable domain: GAGVSQTPSNKVTEKGKYVELRCDPISGHTALYWYRQSLGQGPEFLIYFQGTGAADDSGLPNDRFFAVRPEGSVSTLKIQRTERGDSAVYLCASSLTGTSGIRGEQFFGPGTRLTVL.

This chain links TRBV5-1 with TRBJ2-6; a weak D match, TRBD1 (5 bases). This CDR3 contains 15 residues. The V end was cut by 4 bases, the J end by 2 bases, with 10 bases between. The germline V gene has CDR1 SGHRS and CDR2 YFSETQ. DNA for the CDR3: TGCGCCAGCAGCCCGACAGTTCCTGGGGCCAACGTCCTGACTTTC. Translation: CASSPTVPGANVLTF.

The J gene is TRBJ2-3, the V gene TRBV7-2, with a possible D match to TRBD2 (6 bases). With 3 bases removed from V and 4 bases from J, the gap between germline ends came to 11 bases. From germline, CDR1 is SGHTA and CDR2 FQGNSA. The CDR3 is 14 amino acids. CDR3 loop: CASSFGGGPDTQYF. The CDR3 bases are TGTGCCAGCAGCTTTGGGGGAGGCCCAGATACGCAGTATTTT.

The chain has TRBV11-2 and TRBJ1-5; the D is unclear. The germline V gene has CDR1 SGHAT and CDR2 FQNNGV. Trimming left V 5 bases short and J 4 bases short, with 9 bases between. The CDR3 totals 13 residues. As DNA, the CDR3 is TGTGCCAGCAGCACTCGTCCGAATCAGCCCCAGCATTTT. This gives the protein CASSTRPNQPQHF. The variable domain in full, with the rest retrieved from reference TRBV11-2 and TRBJ1-5, is EAGVAQSPRYKIIEKRQSVAFWCNPISGHATLYWYQQILGQGPKLLIQFQNNGVVDDSQLPKDRFSAERLKGVDSTLKIQPAKLEDSAVYLCASSTRPNQPQHFGDGTRLSIL.

The chain combines TRBV5-6 with TRBJ1-4; 7 bases line up with TRBD1. Unmatched junction bases numbered 11, after V lost 4 bases and J lost 8 bases. The CDR3 has 15 residues. From germline, CDR1 is SGHDT and CDR2 YYEEEE. For the CDR3, the DNA is TGTGCCAGCAGCCCTCGACAGGGAGGAGGAGAAAAACTGTTTTTT. Protein: CASSPRQGGGEKLFF.

The CDR3 sequence: CATSPQYTGLNYGYTF. CDR3 coding DNA: TGTGCCACCAGTCCCCAATACACAGGGCTCAACTATGGCTACACCTTC. The V and J genes are TRBV15 and TRBJ1-2; possibly TRBD1 for D (6 bases). The V end lost 6 bases, the J end lost 2 bases, and 19 bases lay between the germline ends. CDR1 is LNHNV and CDR2 is YYDKDF in the germline V gene (reference sequence). CDR3 length: 16 amino acids.

The V call is TRBV5-1, the J call TRBJ2-5, with D possibly TRBD2 on 6 matching bases. Matching the DNA end better, TRBJ2-7 makes the J call doubtful. From germline, CDR1 is SGHRS and CDR2 YFSETQ. The CDR3 is 13 amino acids. This chain's CDR3 is CASSSGEVYEQYF. DNA for the CDR3: TGCGCCAGCAGCTCGGGGGAGGTCTACGAGCAGTACTTC.

This clone was observed once. This chain links TRBV7-2 with TRBJ2-7; 7 bases are a match to TRBD1. Germline-derived CDR1 and CDR2 are SGHTA and FQGNSA. The CDR3 extends over 16 amino acids. J gave up 2 bases and V 6 bases, and 13 bases lay outside the gene matches. This CDR3 is CASSLKETGRAYEQYF. DNA of the CDR3: TGTGCCAGCAGTTTAAAAGAGACAGGGCGGGCCTACGAGCAGTACTTC.

The V gene is TRBV5-1, the J gene TRBJ2-3; TRBD1 agrees at 8 bases. Trimming removed 4 bases from V and 0 bases from J; junction bases left unmatched: 4. Per germline, CDR1 SGHRS and CDR2 YFSETQ. This CDR3 is 15 amino acids long. The CDR3 DNA follows: TGCGCCAGCAGCCGACAGGGGACTAGCACAGATACGCAGTATTTT. Translating gives CASSRQGTSTDTQYF.

There are a few counts of this clone. The chain has TRBV18 and TRBJ1-1, with D tentatively TRBD1 (5 bases). The CDR3 totals 15 residues. CDR1 and CDR2 from the germline V gene are KGHSH and LQKENI. Deletions cut 0 bases from V and 5 bases from J, with 13 bases between. CDR3 residues: CASSPPGREVTEAFF. The CDR3 nucleotides are TGTGCCAGCTCACCACCGGGCAGGGAGGTGACTGAAGCTTTCTTT.

This clone was recorded a few times. This chain joins TRBV30 and TRBJ1-2; 8 bases map to TRBD1. The CDR3 loop spans 13 amino acids. The J segment lost 7 bases and the V segment lost 4 bases, leaving 8 bases of the junction unmatched. CDR1 is GTSNPN and CDR2 is SVGIG in the germline V gene (reference sequence). The CDR3 reads CAWNLQGVVGYTF. The CDR3, as DNA: TGTGCCTGGAATCTACAGGGGGTGGTTGGCTACACCTTC.

This chain uses TRBV19 with TRBJ1-5; possibly TRBD1 for D (6 bases). V was cut by 0 bases and J by 4 bases, with 10 bases left in between. This CDR3 has 15 residues. Germline assignment: CDR1 LNHDA and CDR2 SQIVND (reference sequence). As DNA, the CDR3 is TGTGCCAGTAGTATAGATCTAACAGGGAATCAGCCCCAGCATTTT. It translates to CASSIDLTGNQPQHF. Based on the CDR3 plus reference TRBV19 and TRBJ1-5, the full variable domain is DGGITQSPKYLFRKEGQNVTLSCEQNLNHDAMYWYRQDPGQGLRLIYYSQIVNDFQKGDIAEGYSVSREKKESFPLTVTSAQKNPTAFYLCASSIDLTGNQPQHFGDGTRLSIL.

The rearrangement uses TRBV7-9 and TRBJ2-7; 8 positions agree with TRBD2. Germline values: CDR1 SEHNR, CDR2 FQNEAQ (reference sequence). Trimming cost V 5 bases and J 4 bases; bases outside gene matches: 19. This CDR3 contains 18 residues. The CDR3 region has the DNA TGTGCCAGCAGCGTATTCGGCGGGGGGCCTCTATGGGGGTACGAGCAGTACTTC. Its protein product is CASSVFGGGPLWGYEQYF.

The gene calls are TRBV13 and TRBJ2-1; D is unclear. CDR3 length equals 12 residues. Germline V gene lookup returns CDR1 PRHDT and CDR2 FYEKMQ (reference sequence). Trimming pared 6 bases from V and 7 bases from J, leaving 10 bases between. The CDR3: CASSSYLNEQFF. Written as DNA, the CDR3 is TGTGCCAGCAGTTCATACCTAAATGAGCAGTTCTTC.

This CDR3 reads CASSPQGSGSIQYF. The CDR3 coding sequence is TGTGCCAGCAGCCCACAAGGGTCCGGGAGCATTCAGTACTTC. The V call is TRBV7-2, the J call TRBJ2-4; TRBD2 might be the D (6 bases). This CDR3 comprises 14 residues. V lost 5 bases to trimming and J lost 9 bases, with 17 bases between them. CDR1 is SGHTA, CDR2 FQGNSA, per germline.

This clone was detected a few times. The rearrangement uses TRBV28 and TRBJ2-1; the match to TRBD2 covers 12 bases. CDR1 and CDR2 from the germline V gene are MDHEN and SYDVKM. CDR3 length: 14 residues. V dropped 6 bases and J dropped 6; count of bases not matched to a gene: 3. CDR3 nucleotide sequence: TGTGCCAGCAGGACTAGCGGGAGCGGCAATGAGCAGTTCTTC. It encodes CASRTSGSGNEQFF.

This clone showed up just once. This chain joins TRBV6-5 and TRBJ1-2, with no clear D. This CDR3 comprises 12 residues. Trimming shortened V by 5 bases and J by 1 base, and 5 bases separated the two germline ends. Germline CDR1 MNHEY, CDR2 SVGAGI. As DNA, the CDR3 is TGTGCCAGCAGTCCGTTTAACTATGGCTACACCTTC. Translated, it gives CASSPFNYGYTF.

This clone was picked up a small number of times. The CDR3 reads CASSIVQGPQYF. For the CDR3, the DNA is TGTGCCAGTAGTATTGTGCAGGGCCCGCAGTATTTT. This sequence joins TRBV19 and TRBJ2-3, with D possibly TRBD1 on 5 matching bases. CDR1 and CDR2 (germline): LNHDA, SQIVND (reference sequence). Trimming left V 3 bases short and J 10 bases short, with 11 bases between. CDR3 length equals 12 residues.

The chain links TRBV14 to TRBJ2-1, with D maybe TRBD2 (5 bases). Per the germline V gene, CDR1 is SGHDN and CDR2 is FVKESK. The V end lost 3 bases, the J end lost 16 bases, and 19 bases lay between the germline ends. The CDR3 consists of 13 residues. The CDR3 region has the DNA TGTGCCAGCAGCCAGCCGGGGTCCTCTTCTTCCTTCTTC. As protein: CASSQPGSSSSFF.

The J gene is TRBJ1-6, the V gene TRBV27; the D gene is possibly TRBD1 (6 bases). The CDR3 totals 18 residues. The germline V gene encodes CDR1 MNHEY and CDR2 SMNVEV (reference sequence). V lost 6 bases and J 0 bases, leaving 18 bases between the germline ends. CDR3 region: CASSPFTGWFSYNSPLHF. DNA of the CDR3: TGTGCCAGCAGCCCGTTCACAGGGTGGTTCTCCTATAATTCACCCCTCCACTTT.

The chain links TRBV18 to TRBJ1-2; the D gene is possibly TRBD1 (6 bases). Trimming cost V 2 bases and J 3 bases, with 7 bases left between them. The CDR3 runs to 13 residues. Germline V gene lookup returns CDR1 KGHSH and CDR2 LQKENI. The CDR3 coding sequence is TGTGCCAGCTCACCAGCAGGGGACTATGGCTACACCTTC. This translates into CASSPAGDYGYTF.

The chain couples TRBV19 to TRBJ2-3; D unclear. V lost 9 bases, J lost 6 bases, and 19 bases lay in between. Germline CDR1 reads LNHDA; CDR2 reads SQIVND (reference sequence). This CDR3 has 14 amino acids. The CDR3 here is CASRPSGTSDTQYF. In DNA, the CDR3 is TGTGCCAGCCGCCCCTCTGGTACTTCGGATACGCAGTATTTT.

This clone was picked up a small number of times. This chain's CDR3 is CASWGVRANVLTF. In nucleotides, the CDR3 is TGTGCCAGCTGGGGGGTTAGGGCCAACGTCCTGACTTTC. The J gene is TRBJ2-6, the V gene TRBV6-5; maybe TRBD2 (6 bases). Trimming removed 8 bases from V and 5 bases from J, with 10 bases in between. Germline V gene data show CDR1 as MNHEY and CDR2 as SVGAGI. The CDR3 runs 13 residues.

This clone was counted only a few times. This sequence joins TRBV30 and TRBJ1-1, with 10 bases lining up with TRBD1. The CDR3 extends over 13 amino acids. Germline lookup yields CDR1 GTSNPN and CDR2 SVGIG (reference sequence). Trimming took 3 bases from V and 7 from J; bases not matched to a gene: 5. CDR3 coding DNA: TGTGCCTGGAGGGGACAGGGGAATGGTGAAGCTTTCTTT. Residues: CAWRGQGNGEAFF.

This clone was detected only once. The chain carries TRBV6-1 and TRBJ1-5; a weak D match, TRBD1 (6 bases). The CDR3 is 14 residues long. V lost 2 bases, J lost 7 bases, and 12 bases lay in between. CDR1 is MNHNS, CDR2 SASEGT, per germline. The CDR3 region has the DNA TGTGCCAGCAGTGAACAGGGGTTCAGGCAGCCCCAGCATTTT. Protein: CASSEQGFRQPQHF.

The chain uses TRBV30 and TRBJ1-4; 7 nucleotides line up with TRBD1. CDR1 and CDR2 from the germline V gene are GTSNPN and SVGIG (reference sequence). The CDR3 has 13 residues. With V trimmed by 5 bases and J by 5 bases, 5 bases remained unmatched. CDR3 in amino acids: CAWSTGINEKLFF. The CDR3 DNA sequence: TGTGCCTGGTCGACAGGGATCAATGAAAAACTGTTTTTT.

The chain has TRBV28 and TRBJ2-3, with no clear D. The CDR3 sequence is 14 residues long. V lost 8 bases and J lost 5, with 17 bases in between. Germline-derived CDR1 and CDR2 are MDHEN and SYDVKM. For the CDR3, the DNA is TGTGCCAGCGGCCGGGTCGTGCTGATAGATACGCAGTATTTT. Residues: CASGRVVLIDTQYF. The variable domain in full, with the rest retrieved from reference TRBV28 and TRBJ2-3, is DVKVTQSSRYLVKRTGEKVFLECVQDMDHENMFWYRQDPGLGLRLIYFSYDVKMKEKGDIPEGYSVSREKKERFSLILESASTNQTSMYLCASGRVVLIDTQYFGPGTRLTVL.